There are many counts of the clone carrying this T cell receptor beta chain. The sample originates from a study of T-cell memory formation after mild COVID-19. The germline V and J ends were trimmed by 6 bases and 2 bases, with 10 bases remaining between them. Germline CDR1 and CDR2: MNHEY and SVGEGT. The CDR3 has 13 amino acids. TCRdb reprocessed the 5' RACE reads via MiXCR and lists one record per CDR3 protein. The sample carries 250,000 to 300,000 distinct CDR3 sequences, 15% to 20% recorded once. The source material was PBMCs or a T cell subset sorted from them (not recorded which). This chain connects TRBV6-2 or TRBV6-3 to TRBJ2-5; tentative D call: TRBD2 (6 bases). This receptor was taken from a man younger than 35 who had mild COVID-19 (a few samples of this study predate the infection). Cell type and time point are not known. The CDR3 region is CASRRDLQETQYF. The CDR3 bases are TGTGCCAGCAGAAGGGACTTGCAAGAGACCCAGTACTTC.